These 30 T cell receptor beta chains share one sample of origin, sequenced in a study of early T cells in non-severe SARS-CoV-2 infection. Each CDR3 protein gets one entry after TCRdb re-called the 5' RACE reads with MiXCR. Of tens of thousands of distinct CDR3 sequences listed, roughly 13% are singletons. The sample consisted of whole blood. These receptors originate from an adult who was a healthcare worker with PCR-confirmed SARS-CoV-2 infection or an uninfected control (not recorded which).

By share, this clonotype ranks as medium-sized. CDR3 loop: CASSFPDSPYCEQYF. The CDR3, as DNA: TGTGCCAGCAGTTTCCCCGATTCCCCCTACTGCGAGCAGTACTTC. The rearrangement uses TRBV28 and TRBJ2-7, with unresolved D. The CDR3 contains 15 residues. Germline CDR1 MDHEN, CDR2 SYDVKM. V was trimmed by 3 bases and J by 6 bases, leaving 18 bases between them.

This clonotype was recorded many times. The chain recombines TRBV18 with TRBJ1-5, with D possibly TRBD1 on 5 matching bases. The CDR3 is 15 amino acids. V gave up 6 bases and J gave up 5 bases, with 17 bases separating them. The germline V gene has CDR1 KGHSH and CDR2 LQKENI. The CDR3 DNA reads as TGTGCCAGCTCCATCGGTAGGGGCGTTCATCAGCCCCAGCATTTT. It is translated as CASSIGRGVHQPQHF.

About this clonotype: Here the CDR3 omits its conserved ending phenylalanine or tryptophan, so a read error is the likely source. The chain combines TRBV14 with TRBJ2-7; unclear D gene. The CDR3 runs to 18 residues. Germline CDR1 SGHDN, CDR2 FVKESK. Trimming took 5 bases from V and 0 from J, leaving 23 bases between them. CDR3 sequence (DNA): TGTGCCAGCAGCAAGACACGGACCCTGATTGCTTTCTCCTACGAGCAGTACTAC. Its protein product is CASSKTRTLIAFSYEQYY.

This clonotype was detected a few times. This chain uses TRBV30 with TRBJ1-5; tentatively, D is TRBD1 (6 bases). CDR1 GTSNPN and CDR2 SVGIG come from the germline V gene (reference sequence). The CDR3 length is 14 residues. Trimming pared 3 bases from V and 5 bases from J, leaving 14 bases between. The DNA for the CDR3 is TGTGCCTGGAGGGATCTAGGGGGGGATCAGCCCCAGCATTTT. Amino acid sequence: CAWRDLGGDQPQHF.

This clonotype has at least ten counts. The J gene is TRBJ2-5, the V gene TRBV20-1, with TRBD1 matching over 10 bases. Germline CDR1 and CDR2: DFQATT and SNEGSKA (reference sequence). Trimming took 6 bases from V and 5 from J; bases not matched to a gene: 9. This CDR3 spans 14 amino acids. CDR3 sequence: CSAQTGTGVETQYF. CDR3 coding DNA: TGCAGTGCGCAAACCGGGACAGGGGTCGAGACCCAGTACTTC.

This clonotype has at least ten counts. The chain uses TRBV19 and TRBJ2-1, with TRBD2 matching over 14 bases. CDR1 is LNHDA, CDR2 SQIVND, per germline (reference sequence). After removal of 7 bases from V and 2 bases from J, the junction contained 7 bases not matched to a gene. The CDR3 has 17 amino acids. CDR3 in DNA: TGTGCCAGTATAGGACTAGCGGGGGGTGGCCCCTACAATGAGCAGTTCTTC. The encoded protein is CASIGLAGGGPYNEQFF. The variable domain in full, completed from reference TRBV19 and TRBJ2-1, reads DGGITQSPKYLFRKEGQNVTLSCEQNLNHDAMYWYRQDPGQGLRLIYYSQIVNDFQKGDIAEGYSVSREKKESFPLTVTSAQKNPTAFYLCASIGLAGGGPYNEQFFGPGTRLTVL.

This clonotype was recorded a few times. This chain links TRBV5-1 with TRBJ1-1, with TRBD1 identical over 10 bases. V shed 3 bases, J shed 1 base, and the junction held 3 bases outside the gene matches. CDR3 length: 15 residues. From germline, CDR1 is SGHRS and CDR2 YFSETQ. CDR3 loop: CASSSRDRGNTEAFF. CDR3 DNA sequence: TGCGCCAGCAGCTCCCGGGACAGGGGGAACACTGAAGCTTTCTTT. Filled out from reference TRBV5-1 and TRBJ1-1, the complete variable domain reads KAGVTQTPRYLIKTRGQQVTLSCSPISGHRSVSWYQQTPGQGLQFLFEYFSETQRNKGNFPGRFSGRQFSNSRSEMNVSTLELGDSALYLCASSSRDRGNTEAFFGQGTRLTVV.

This clonotype has ten or more counts. This chain uses TRBV10-1 with TRBJ2-3; 8 nucleotides line up with TRBD2. There are 15 residues in the CDR3. Germline assignment: CDR1 WNHNN and CDR2 SYGVQD (reference sequence). The junction had 3 bases not matched to a gene; V was cut back by 0 bases and J by 4 bases. The CDR3 coding sequence is TGCGCCAGCAGTGAGTCTAGCGGGGCGGCAGATACGCAGTATTTT. Protein product: CASSESSGAADTQYF.

Here the CDR3 DNA reads TGTGCCAGCAGTGAATGGTCAGGGGGAGCATATAGCAATCAGCCCCAGCATTTT. Its protein product is CASSEWSGGAYSNQPQHF. The chain recombines TRBV6-1 with TRBJ1-5; 7 nucleotides agree with TRBD1. CDR1 is MNHNS and CDR2 is SASEGT in the germline V gene. The V and J ends lost 2 bases and 0 bases, in that order; junction bases with no gene match: 10. The CDR3 loop spans 18 amino acids.

In this sample, this clonotype turned up many times. J is TRBJ1-2 and V is TRBV12-3 or TRBV12-4; D might be TRBD1 (5 bases). V was pared by 3 bases and J by 6 bases, with 14 bases between. The CDR3 extends over 14 amino acids. The DNA of the CDR3 is TGTGCCAGCAGTTTTCAGGGTGGGGCGAATGGCTACACCTTC. It specifies CASSFQGGANGYTF.

CDR3 region: CASSPGIARETQYF. DNA for the CDR3: TGCGCCAGCAGCCCTGGAATAGCGCGGGAGACCCAGTACTTC. The chain is built from TRBV4-3 and TRBJ2-5; the D gene is possibly TRBD2 (5 bases). V lost 4 bases and J 5 bases, leaving 14 bases between the germline ends. The CDR3 runs to 14 residues. Germline V gene lookup returns CDR1 LGHNA and CDR2 YSLEER.

The chain has TRBV28 and TRBJ2-7; no clear D. Germline V lookup: CDR1 MDHEN, CDR2 SYDVKM. The CDR3 is 12 amino acids. Trimming left V 3 bases short and J 7 bases short, with 10 bases between. CDR3: CASSFSGGEQYF. The DNA of the CDR3 is TGTGCCAGCAGTTTCTCTGGTGGGGAGCAGTACTTC.

This clonotype showed up many times. V and J are TRBV2 and TRBJ2-5; D is undetermined. CDR1 SNHLY and CDR2 FYNNEI come from the germline V gene. The CDR3 loop spans 14 amino acids. V lost 1 base and J lost 2, with 8 bases in between. CDR3 bases: TGTGCCAGCAGTGAAGGTCCTTTTCAAGAGACCCAGTACTTC. As protein: CASSEGPFQETQYF.

This clonotype was seen many times. The V call is TRBV6-2 or TRBV6-3, the J call TRBJ1-1; D is uncertain. V lost 2 bases to trimming and J lost 8 bases, with 6 bases between them. The germline CDR1 and CDR2 sequences are MNHEY and SVGEGT. CDR3 length equals 11 residues. CDR3 in amino acids: CASSYLEEAFF. CDR3 coding DNA: TGTGCCAGCAGTTACCTGGAGGAAGCTTTCTTT.

This clonotype was seen at least ten times. The chain recombines TRBV4-1 with TRBJ1-1; D gene uncertain. The CDR3 consists of 12 residues. CDR1 and CDR2 (germline): MGHRA, YSYEKL. V lost 5 bases and J 6 bases, leaving 10 bases between the germline ends. The CDR3 DNA reads as TGCGCCAGCAGCACCCGGGAGTCTGAAGCTTTCTTT. The encoded protein is CASSTRESEAFF.

This clonotype was found many times. The rearrangement joins TRBV12-3 or TRBV12-4 to TRBJ1-3, with D tentatively TRBD1 (6 bases). The V end was cut by 8 bases, the J end by 3 bases, with 17 bases between. The CDR3 consists of 15 residues. This chain's CDR3 is CASALGGAVGNTIYF. CDR3 nucleotide sequence: TGTGCCAGCGCCCTTGGGGGGGCAGTTGGAAACACCATATATTTT.

This clonotype has a handful of counts. The chain combines TRBV30 with TRBJ1-1; D gene ambiguous. Trimming stripped 0 bases from V and 0 bases from J, with 8 bases between. This CDR3 contains 14 residues. Germline V lookup: CDR1 GTSNPN, CDR2 SVGIG (reference sequence). The CDR3 sequence is CAWSVGQLNTEAFF. DNA for the CDR3: TGTGCCTGGAGTGTAGGGCAGTTGAACACTGAAGCTTTCTTT.

This clonotype has a count of ten or more. This chain uses TRBV18 with TRBJ1-1, with D unclear. Germline CDR1 KGHSH, CDR2 LQKENI. The ends were cut back, 0 bases at V and 4 bases at J, with 6 bases in the middle. This CDR3 has 13 residues. In DNA, the CDR3 is TGTGCCAGCTCACCACCGCTACGCACTGAAGCTTTCTTT. The encoded protein is CASSPPLRTEAFF. Based on the CDR3 plus reference TRBV18 and TRBJ1-1, the full variable domain is NAGVMQNPRHLVRRRGQEARLRCSPMKGHSHVYWYRQLPEEGLKFMVYLQKENIIDESGMPKERFSAEFPKEGPSILRIQQVVRGDSAAYFCASSPPLRTEAFFGQGTRLTVV.

This clonotype came up many times. V is TRBV12-2 and J is TRBJ1-2; the listed D gene, TRBD1, was not tested against the DNA. TRBV12-2 is shown as a pseudogene. This CDR3 contains 17 residues. Here the CDR3 DNA reads TGTGCAAGTCGTCGGGCCCCCCGTGACAGGACAACTAGGGGCTACACCTTC. It encodes CASRRAPRDRTTRGYTF.

This clonotype occurred many times. V and J are TRBV4-1 and TRBJ2-1, with D unresolved. The V end lost 0 bases, the J end lost 0 bases, and 6 bases lay between the germline ends. The CDR3 length is 15 residues. The V gene's germline CDR1 is MGHRA and CDR2 YSYEKL. CDR3 protein: CASSQDRSSYNEQFF. The CDR3 DNA is TGCGCCAGCAGCCAAGACAGGAGCTCCTACAATGAGCAGTTCTTC.

A note on this clonotype: This may stem from a read error, because a much larger clone lies one nucleotide away. The chain employs TRBV5-1 and TRBJ1-6, with 8 bases that match TRBD1. The germline V gene encodes CDR1 SGHRS and CDR2 YFSETQ. CDR3 length: 14 residues. This CDR3 reads CASGLEDPTGAFHF. The CDR3 bases are TGCGCCAGCGGCTTGGAAGATCCGACAGGGGCCTTCCACTTT.

This chain uses TRBV11-2 with TRBJ2-5; the D gene is possibly TRBD2 (6 bases). The CDR3 spans 15 residues. Trimming left V 5 bases short and J 2 bases short, with 15 bases between. CDR1 is SGHAT and CDR2 is FQNNGV in the germline V gene. CDR3 loop: CASSPPGTQQETQYF. Here the CDR3 DNA reads TGTGCCAGCAGCCCGCCCGGGACTCAACAAGAGACCCAGTACTTC. Together with reference TRBV11-2 and TRBJ2-5, the CDR3 gives the full variable domain: EAGVAQSPRYKIIEKRQSVAFWCNPISGHATLYWYQQILGQGPKLLIQFQNNGVVDDSQLPKDRFSAERLKGVDSTLKIQPAKLEDSAVYLCASSPPGTQQETQYFGPGTRLLVL.

V usage is TRBV11-2 and J usage is TRBJ2-3, with D maybe TRBD2 (6 bases). CDR3 size: 14 residues. Trimming took off 7 bases at V and 3 bases at J, with 14 bases between the two ends. In germline, CDR1 is SGHAT, CDR2 FQNNGV. CDR3 sequence reads: CASNRLELTDTQYF. CDR3 nucleotide sequence: TGTGCCAGCAACCGACTAGAGCTTACAGATACGCAGTATTTT.

There are a few counts of this clonotype. Here the CDR3 DNA reads TGTGCCAGCAGCCCTCGGGACAATGAGCAGTTCTTC. It codes for CASSPRDNEQFF. The chain employs TRBV7-9 and TRBJ2-1; D gene ambiguous. V gave up 5 bases and J gave up 5 bases, with 7 bases separating them. CDR1 is SEHNR, CDR2 FQNEAQ, per germline (reference sequence). CDR3 length equals 12 residues.

The chain joins TRBV12-3 or TRBV12-4 to TRBJ1-1; D unclear. The CDR3 is made up of 15 amino acids. Trimming pared 3 bases from V and 6 bases from J, leaving 17 bases between. CDR3 sequence: CASSLGEKWFSEAFF. CDR3 sequence (DNA): TGTGCCAGCAGTTTGGGAGAAAAATGGTTCTCTGAAGCTTTCTTT.

This chain uses TRBV7-2 with TRBJ2-2; the D is unclear. The CDR3 is 13 residues long. The germline gives CDR1 SGHTA, CDR2 FQGNSA. V lost 7 bases, J lost 4 bases, and 10 bases lay in between. The CDR3 DNA follows: TGTGCCAGCATTACCGGGCCCACCGGGGAGCTGTTTTTT. Residues: CASITGPTGELFF.

By share, this clonotype ranks as medium-sized. The gene calls are TRBV4-1 and TRBJ2-7; 9 bases are shared with TRBD1. Trimming removed 1 base from V and 2 bases from J; junction bases left unmatched: 9. Germline-derived CDR1 and CDR2 are MGHRA and YSYEKL. The CDR3 is 17 residues long. The CDR3 DNA follows: TGCGCCAGCAGCCAAGGCTTCTTCCGGGACAGGGCCTACGAGCAGTACTTC. This encodes CASSQGFFRDRAYEQYF.

Sample share makes this clonotype medium-sized. V usage is TRBV11-2 and J usage is TRBJ2-1; TRBD1 matches 7 bases. With V trimmed by 1 base and J by 5 bases, 8 bases remained unmatched. The V gene's germline CDR1 is SGHAT and CDR2 FQNNGV. CDR3 size: 16 residues. The CDR3 reads CASSLAPGQPNNEQFF. The CDR3 region has the DNA TGTGCCAGCAGCTTAGCCCCGGGACAGCCCAACAATGAGCAGTTCTTC.

This clonotype was seen repeatedly, ten times or more. The V call is TRBV12-3 or TRBV12-4, the J call TRBJ2-5, with a weak D call TRBD2 (6 bases). This CDR3 is 15 amino acids long. Trimming removed 5 bases from V and 4 bases from J, with 17 bases in between. CDR3 loop: CASSLGTLKGETQYF. The CDR3 DNA reads as TGTGCCAGCAGTCTAGGGACTCTCAAGGGAGAGACCCAGTACTTC.

The gene calls are TRBV29-1 and TRBJ2-7, with a tentative D call TRBD1 (5 bases). V was shortened by 4 bases and J by 0 bases, with 10 bases between the two germline ends. Germline V gene sequence: CDR1 SQVTM, CDR2 ANQGSEA. The length of the CDR3 is 13 residues. The CDR3 protein is CSVADMSSYEQYF. The DNA of the CDR3 is TGCAGCGTTGCGGACATGAGCTCCTACGAGCAGTACTTC.